These T cell receptor beta chains were read from a single sample in a study of identifying expanded T cells in peripheral blood. The repertoire was sequenced with immunoSEQ multiplex PCR; TCRdb's copy has only in-frame clones and lacks some. This sample has tens of thousands of clones, with over 80% found just once. Sample: blood. The receptors come from a person between 18 and 70 years old in good health. Both conserved end residues are part of each CDR3. D genes are given only for firm matches. Size is omitted from some rows. Given values are once, few, many or a class for expanded clones.

clone_size	d_call	v_call	j_call	cdr3_aa	cdr3_nt
NA	TRBD2	TRBV9	TRBJ2-7	CASSGGTSGYEQYF	TGTGCCAGCAGCGGAGGGACTAGCGGCTACGAGCAGTACTTC
NA	NA	TRBV28	TRBJ1-1	CASSANRVYTEAFF	TGTGCCAGCAGTGCAAACAGGGTTTACACTGAAGCTTTCTTT
NA	TRBD2	TRBV7-2	TRBJ2-7	CASSSGLAGYEQYF	TGTGCCAGCAGCTCCGGACTAGCAGGCTACGAGCAGTACTTC
NA	NA	TRBV9	TRBJ1-1	CASSVGQVNTEAFF	TGTGCCAGCAGCGTAGGACAGGTGAACACTGAAGCTTTCTTT
NA	TRBD1	TRBV7-2	TRBJ2-7	CASSLAGQGNDEQYF	TGTGCCAGCAGCTTAGCGGGACAGGGTAACGACGAGCAGTACTTC
NA	NA	TRBV29-1	TRBJ2-7	CSVGGASYEQYF	TGCAGCGTTGGTGGGGCGTCCTACGAGCAGTACTTC
NA	NA	TRBV7-9	TRBJ1-4	CASGRGGEKLFF	TGTGCCAGCGGACGTGGAGGTGAAAAACTGTTTTTT
NA	NA	TRBV21-1	TRBJ1-1	CASSKGREKTEAFF	TGTGCCAGCAGCAAAGGTCGGGAAAAAACTGAAGCTTTCTTT
NA	TRBD1	TRBV29-1	TRBJ1-5	CSVRTGGGQPQHF	TGCAGCGTTCGTACAGGGGGGGGGCAGCCCCAGCATTTT
NA	NA	TRBV5-6	TRBJ2-7	CASSIDRRSHEQYF	TGTGCCAGCAGCATAGATCGCCGTAGCCACGAGCAGTACTTC
NA	NA	TRBV29-1	TRBJ2-1	CSVEVGGQFF	TGCAGCGTTGAAGTGGGCGGGCAGTTCTTC
NA	TRBD1	TRBV29-1	TRBJ2-1	CSVGDRGVLNEQFF	TGCAGCGTCGGCGACAGGGGGGTTTTAAATGAGCAGTTCTTC
few	NA	TRBV4-1	TRBJ1-5	CASSQEGGGNQPQHF	TGCGCCAGCAGCCAAGAAGGAGGGGGCAATCAGCCCCAGCATTTT
NA	TRBD2	TRBV9	TRBJ2-7	CASSDGDYDEQYF	TGTGCCAGCAGCGACGGGGACTACGACGAGCAGTACTTC
NA	TRBD1	TRBV29-1	TRBJ1-4	CSVEQGYEKLFF	TGCAGCGTAGAACAGGGGTATGAAAAACTGTTTTTT
NA	NA	TRBV9	TRBJ1-5	CASSVGEGIYQPQHF	TGTGCCAGCAGCGTGGGAGAGGGGATTTATCAGCCCCAGCATTTT
NA	NA	TRBV6-1	TRBJ1-1	CASSGPLKGLNTEAFF	TGTGCCAGCAGTGGGCCCCTGAAGGGGTTAAACACTGAAGCTTTCTTT
few	TRBD2	TRBV9	TRBJ2-7	CASSVAPTSGTSYEQYF	TGTGCCAGCAGCGTAGCCCCGACTAGCGGGACCTCCTACGAGCAGTACTTC
NA	NA	TRBV2	TRBJ2-5	CASSDGIEGTQYF	TGTGCCAGCAGTGACGGAATCGAAGGGACCCAGTACTTC
NA	NA	TRBV19	TRBJ1-1	CASSEWRGATEAFF	TGTGCCAGTAGTGAGTGGAGGGGTGCCACTGAAGCTTTCTTT
NA	NA	TRBV11-2	TRBJ2-2	CASSFTGTTGELFF	TGTGCCAGCAGCTTTACAGGGACCACCGGGGAGCTGTTTTTT
NA	TRBD2	TRBV19	TRBJ2-7	CASSTERVAGGPVYEQYF	TGTGCCAGTAGTACTGAGAGGGTAGCGGGAGGGCCTGTCTACGAGCAGTACTTC
NA	TRBD1	TRBV28	TRBJ2-7	CASRYGQGYEQYF	TGTGCCAGCAGGTACGGACAGGGCTACGAGCAGTACTTC
NA	NA	TRBV2	TRBJ1-5	CASSLSDAINQPQHF	TGTGCCAGCAGCTTATCAGACGCAATAAATCAGCCCCAGCATTTT
NA	NA	TRBV9	TRBJ1-1	CASSVVVNTEAFF	TGTGCCAGCAGCGTAGTGGTGAACACTGAAGCTTTCTTT
few	TRBD2	TRBV6-6	TRBJ2-2	CASSYLAGDTGELFF	TGTGCCAGCAGTTACCTAGCGGGAGACACCGGGGAGCTGTTTTTT
NA	NA	TRBV27	TRBJ1-2	CASSLSGNYGYTF	TGTGCCAGCAGTTTGTCCGGGAACTATGGCTACACCTTC
NA	NA	TRBV11-2	TRBJ1-3	CASSLAGTGLAWDTIYF	TGTGCCAGCAGCTTAGCGGGGACGGGACTGGCCTGGGACACCATATATTTT
few	TRBD2	TRBV7-9	TRBJ2-1	CASSLGLAGDQFF	TGTGCCAGCAGCTTGGGACTAGCGGGAGATCAGTTCTTC
NA	TRBD1	TRBV7-3	TRBJ2-5	CASSPGTGPATQYF	TGTGCCAGCAGCCCCGGGACAGGCCCGGCGACCCAGTACTTC
NA	TRBD1	TRBV7-9	TRBJ1-1	CASSLQGANTEAFF	TGTGCCAGCAGCTTACAGGGGGCGAACACTGAAGCTTTCTTT
NA	NA	TRBV28	TRBJ1-1	CASSLGPGERENTEAFF	TGTGCCAGCAGTTTGGGCCCTGGGGAAAGAGAGAACACTGAAGCTTTCTTT
NA	TRBD1	TRBV7-3	TRBJ1-1	CASSLTVDRANEAFF	TGTGCCAGCAGCTTAACAGTAGACAGGGCGAATGAAGCTTTCTTT
NA	TRBD1	TRBV28	TRBJ1-4	CASSLRTGEVGKLFF	TGTGCCAGCAGTTTGAGGACAGGGGAGGTTGGAAAACTGTTTTTT
NA	TRBD2	TRBV4-2	TRBJ2-2	CASSQSGEPSTGELFF	TGTGCCAGCAGCCAGAGCGGGGAGCCGAGCACCGGGGAGCTGTTTTTT
NA	NA	TRBV7-9	TRBJ2-2	CASSIPWAFTGELFF	TGTGCCAGCAGCATTCCCTGGGCCTTCACCGGGGAGCTGTTTTTT
NA	NA	TRBV9	TRBJ2-3	CASSVVTDTQYF	TGTGCCAGCAGCGTAGTGACAGATACGCAGTATTTT
NA	TRBD1	TRBV6-5	TRBJ1-5	CASSYSGTGDDQPQHF	TGTGCCAGCAGTTACTCAGGGACAGGGGATGATCAGCCCCAGCATTTT
NA	NA	TRBV9	TRBJ1-5	CASSVSGSQPQHF	TGTGCCAGCAGCGTTTCAGGGTCTCAGCCCCAGCATTTT
NA	NA	TRBV28	TRBJ1-1	CASSWQGFEAFF	TGTGCCAGCAGTTGGCAGGGTTTTGAAGCTTTCTTT
NA	NA	TRBV29-1	TRBJ2-1	CSVEEPRHNEQFF	TGCAGCGTTGAAGAGCCCCGCCACAATGAGCAGTTCTTC
NA	NA	TRBV28	TRBJ2-5	CASKGAAGSFQETQYF	TGTGCCAGCAAAGGTGCGGCGGGATCTTTCCAAGAGACCCAGTACTTC
NA	NA	TRBV6-5	TRBJ2-1	CASSYSDEQFF	TGTGCCAGCAGTTACTCTGATGAGCAGTTCTTC
NA	NA	TRBV7-2	TRBJ1-2	CASSLVGSVDTF	TGTGCCAGCAGCTTAGTGGGTTCAGTCGACACCTTC
NA	TRBD2	TRBV28	TRBJ2-7	CASSTGLAGAYEQYF	TGTGCCAGCAGTACCGGCCTAGCGGGTGCCTACGAGCAGTACTTC
NA	NA	TRBV6-5	TRBJ1-1	CASSDRLGNTEAFF	TGTGCCAGCAGCGACAGGTTAGGGAACACTGAAGCTTTCTTT
NA	TRBD2	TRBV5-1	TRBJ2-7	CASRGLFGTSYEQYF	TGCGCCAGCAGGGGGTTGTTCGGGACTAGCTACGAGCAGTACTTC
NA	TRBD1	TRBV5-4	TRBJ1-2	CASSLPGTGDGYTF	TGTGCCAGCAGCTTGCCCGGGACAGGGGACGGCTACACCTTC
few	NA	TRBV6-4	TRBJ1-1	CASSPDRVGGYAFF	TGTGCCAGCAGTCCGGACAGAGTAGGAGGCTATGCTTTCTTT
NA	NA	TRBV18	TRBJ2-3	CASSPPRGHGSPDTQYF	TGTGCCAGCTCACCACCGAGAGGTCACGGCTCACCAGATACGCAGTATTTT
NA	NA	TRBV11-3	TRBJ2-1	CASSLGSGFGDNEQFF	TGTGCCAGCAGCCTAGGGTCTGGGTTCGGGGACAATGAGCAGTTCTTC
NA	NA	TRBV21-1	TRBJ2-5	CASGASGWQKETQYF	TGTGCCAGCGGCGCCTCCGGGTGGCAGAAAGAGACCCAGTACTTC
NA	TRBD2	TRBV28	TRBJ2-3	CASSLRGGRARGDTQYF	TGTGCCAGCAGTTTACGGGGCGGGAGGGCCCGGGGAGATACGCAGTATTTT
NA	NA	TRBV18	TRBJ2-5	CASSPGMGAQETQYF	TGTGCCAGCTCACCCGGGATGGGGGCCCAAGAGACCCAGTACTTC